These 28 T cell receptor beta chains came from one sample sequenced in a study of cytomegalovirus exposure and HLA in healthy donors. PCR employed 60 Vbeta and 13 Jbeta primers. Libraries were prepared by immunoSEQ multiplex PCR; TCRdb keeps only in-frame clonotypes and omits some of them. This table has about 140,000 clones, nearly 90% appearing once. The sample comprised PBMCs. Receptors were obtained from a woman in her thirties or forties in good health and CMV-seronegative.

The chain couples TRBV7-2 to TRBJ2-1, with 14 bases aligning to TRBD2. CDR1 is SGHTA and CDR2 is FQGNSA in the germline V gene. The CDR3 covers 16 residues. V dropped 5 bases and J dropped 6; count of bases not matched to a gene: 6. The CDR3 loop is CASSRRLAGGGNEQFF. The CDR3 DNA sequence: TGTGCCAGCAGCCGCCGACTAGCGGGAGGGGGCAATGAGCAGTTCTTC.

This clone was seen a single time. CDR3 residues: CASSQDQAAGGMGELFF. The CDR3 DNA reads TGTGCCAGCAGCCAAGATCAGGCAGCGGGAGGGATGGGGGAGCTGTTTTTT. The V gene is TRBV4-2, the J gene TRBJ2-2; TRBD2 aligns across 10 bases. This CDR3 has 17 amino acids. Germline trimming cut 0 bases from V and 8 bases from J; bases unmatched to any gene: 9. Germline V CDR1 and CDR2: LGHNA, YNFKEQ.

This clone appeared once. The chain is built from TRBV6-1 and TRBJ2-7, with TRBD1 as a possible D gene (5 bases). V was pared by 1 base and J by 3 bases, with 10 bases between. Germline CDR1 and CDR2: MNHNS and SASEGT. There are 14 residues in the CDR3. CDR3 nucleotides: TGTGCCAGCAGTGAAGGGGGCAGTAACTACGAGCAGTACTTC. Its protein product is CASSEGGSNYEQYF.

The rearrangement joins TRBV5-1 to TRBJ2-7, with TRBD1 matching over 9 bases. This CDR3 is 15 amino acids long. Germline V gene sequence: CDR1 SGHRS, CDR2 YFSETQ. Trimming removed 4 bases from V and 3 bases from J; junction bases left unmatched: 8. The CDR3 here is CASSEQGALLYEQYF. CDR3 bases: TGCGCCAGCAGCGAACAGGGGGCCCTCCTCTACGAGCAGTACTTC.

V gene TRBV30 combines with J gene TRBJ1-5; D is undetermined. V gave up 2 bases and J gave up 4 bases, with 9 bases separating them. Looked up from germline, CDR1 is GTSNPN and CDR2 is SVGIG (reference sequence). CDR3 length equals 13 residues. CDR3 sequence: CAWSTGSNQPQHF. The CDR3, as DNA: TGTGCCTGGAGTACGGGGAGTAATCAGCCCCAGCATTTT.

This sequence joins TRBV7-8 and TRBJ2-5; 7 bases line up with TRBD1. The J call may be wrong; the DNA end is better matched by TRBJ2-7. Per the germline V gene, CDR1 is SGHVS and CDR2 is FQNEAQ. The CDR3 contains 15 residues. The CDR3, as DNA: TGTGCCAGCAGCTCCCTCCGGGACAGCTCCTACGAGCAGTACTTC. Translation gives CASSSLRDSSYEQYF.

In its sample, this clone was seen a few times. The rearrangement uses TRBV27 and TRBJ2-2; D uncertain. CDR3 length: 16 residues. V lost 3 bases and J 5 bases, leaving 16 bases between the germline ends. The germline gives CDR1 MNHEY, CDR2 SMNVEV (reference sequence). The CDR3 DNA sequence: TGTGCCAGCAGTTTTGAGGCGGAGAAGAATACCGGGGAGCTGTTTTTT. Protein sequence: CASSFEAEKNTGELFF.

The chain uses TRBV7-2 and TRBJ2-7, with unresolved D. The germline gives CDR1 SGHTA, CDR2 FQGNSA. V was shortened by 1 base and J by 2 bases, with 9 bases between the two germline ends. The length of the CDR3 is 14 residues. This CDR3 reads CASSLVPSTYEQYF. The CDR3 DNA sequence: TGTGCCAGCAGCTTAGTTCCCAGTACCTACGAGCAGTACTTC.

The chain joins TRBV18 to TRBJ1-1, with D unclear. Trimming removed 2 bases at V and 4 bases at J, with 8 bases between. The CDR3 totals 13 residues. The germline V gene encodes CDR1 KGHSH and CDR2 LQKENI. The CDR3 is CASSPGRVTEAFF. CDR3 DNA: TGTGCCAGCTCACCAGGGAGGGTCACTGAAGCTTTCTTT.

This clone has just one count. V and J are TRBV7-2 and TRBJ2-1, with 8 bases lining up with TRBD1. J gave up 7 bases and V 0 bases, and 11 bases lay outside the gene matches. Germline V gene sequence: CDR1 SGHTA, CDR2 FQGNSA. The CDR3 loop spans 17 amino acids. DNA for the CDR3: TGTGCCAGCAGCTTAGCGCGTGCGGGACAGGAAAGGAATGAGCAGTTCTTC. Translating gives CASSLARAGQERNEQFF.

The gene calls are TRBV7-6 and TRBJ2-7; TRBD2 agrees at 8 bases. CDR1 and CDR2 (germline): SGHVS, FNYEAQ. The length of the CDR3 is 14 residues. The V gene end was trimmed by 3 bases and the J gene end by 5 bases; junction bases not matched to a gene: 6. The CDR3 sequence is CASSFSGSLDEQYF. Written as DNA, the CDR3 is TGTGCCAGCAGCTTCAGCGGGAGCTTAGACGAGCAGTACTTC. The variable domain in full, completed from reference TRBV7-6 and TRBJ2-7, reads GAGVSQSPRYKVTKRGQDVALRCDPISGHVSLYWYRQALGQGPEFLTYFNYEAQQDKSGLPNDRFSAERPEGSISTLTIQRTEQRDSAMYRCASSFSGSLDEQYFGPGTRLTVT.

CDR3 protein: CASSPPTGTSGSNEQFF. In DNA form, the CDR3 reads TGTGCCAGCAGCCCCCCAACTGGGACTAGCGGCTCCAATGAGCAGTTCTTC. This chain joins TRBV7-3 and TRBJ2-1; 11 bases agree with TRBD2. Per the germline V gene, CDR1 is SGHTA and CDR2 is FQGTGA. Trimming at V came to 5 bases and at J to 6 bases, leaving 12 bases not matched to a gene. This CDR3 is built from 17 residues.

The CDR3 DNA follows: TGCAGCGGATCGGGGGGGTGGGGCCTTTACAATGAGCAGTTCTTC. Translated: CSGSGGWGLYNEQFF. V usage is TRBV29-1 and J usage is TRBJ2-1; TRBD2 matches 8 bases. CDR3 length equals 15 residues. Trimming cost V 7 bases and J 4 bases; bases outside gene matches: 12. Germline lookup yields CDR1 SQVTM and CDR2 ANQGSEA.

This clone has only one observation. One junction end disagrees with the germline gene, perhaps due to a read error. The V and J genes are TRBV5-4 and TRBJ1-6; D unclear. The CDR3 extends over 14 amino acids. Germline V gene lookup returns CDR1 SGHNT and CDR2 YYREEE (reference sequence). The DNA of the CDR3 is TGTGCCAGCAGCCCATCCACTTACCATTCCCCCCTCCACTTT. Translating gives CASSPSTYHSPLHF.

V and J are TRBV27 and TRBJ2-7; D not certain. Looked up from germline, CDR1 is MNHEY and CDR2 is SMNVEV (reference sequence). V lost 6 bases and J lost 2, with 14 bases in between. CDR3 length equals 14 residues. DNA of the CDR3: TGTGCCAGCAGCGCTGGCCCTCCTCCCTACGAGCAGTACTTC. Encoded protein: CASSAGPPPYEQYF.

Regarding this clone: At one boundary the junction diverges from the germline segment, which might be a read error. The chain has TRBV7-9 and TRBJ2-7; perhaps TRBD1 as D (5 bases). Germline V gene data show CDR1 as SEHNR and CDR2 as FQNEAQ (reference sequence). The CDR3 runs to 12 residues. CDR3 sequence: CSSSLGRVEQYF. The CDR3 nucleotides are TGTTCCAGCAGCTTAGGCAGGGTCGAGCAGTACTTC.

The V call is TRBV10-3, the J call TRBJ2-7, with 10 bases lining up with TRBD1. The germline CDR1 and CDR2 sequences are ENHRY and SYGVKD. This CDR3 has 17 residues. With V trimmed by 2 bases and J by 3 bases, 10 bases remained unmatched. As DNA, the CDR3 is TGTGCCATCAGTGAGGGGGCGGGACAGGGGCTCCGCTACGAGCAGTACTTC. This encodes CAISEGAGQGLRYEQYF.

The chain uses TRBV6-5 and TRBJ2-7, with TRBD1 matching 8 bases. From germline, CDR1 is MNHEY and CDR2 SVGAGI. The J segment lost 4 bases and the V segment lost 2 bases, leaving 10 bases of the junction unmatched. The CDR3 totals 16 residues. CDR3 loop: CASSYTLIDRGYEQYF. The CDR3 region has the DNA TGTGCCAGCAGTTACACACTGATAGACAGGGGTTACGAGCAGTACTTC.

This clone was seen a single time. The chain employs TRBV10-2 and TRBJ2-4; 7 nucleotides align to TRBD2. This CDR3 has 11 residues. V dropped 9 bases and J dropped 10; count of bases not matched to a gene: 6. Germline V gives CDR1 WSHSY, CDR2 SAAADI. The CDR3 bases are TGCGCCAGGCCCGGGGGGACTATTCAGTACTTC. This translates into CARPGGTIQYF.

J is TRBJ2-5 and V is TRBV5-1, with 7 bases lining up with TRBD2. CDR1 and CDR2 from the germline V gene are SGHRS and YFSETQ. The ends lost 8 bases at V and 1 base at J; junction bases unmatched: 8. The CDR3 is 14 amino acids. The CDR3 nucleotides read TGCGCCAGTAAGCGGGATCCCTCCCAAGAGACCCAGTACTTC. Amino acids: CASKRDPSQETQYF.

The chain combines TRBV7-9 with TRBJ2-1; no definite D call. The V end was cut by 7 bases, the J end by 3 bases, with 16 bases between. Germline V gene sequence: CDR1 SEHNR, CDR2 FQNEAQ (reference sequence). This CDR3 region has 15 residues. The CDR3 nucleotides read TGTGCCAGCACCACTTTCTTGGCAGGCTACAATGAGCAGTTCTTC. Amino acid sequence: CASTTFLAGYNEQFF.

The chain employs TRBV7-2 and TRBJ2-1; D not certain. The CDR3 extends over 13 amino acids. V lost 5 bases, J lost 9 bases, and 14 bases lay in between. In germline, CDR1 is SGHTA, CDR2 FQGNSA. In DNA form, the CDR3 reads TGTGCCAGCAGCAATGCCCTAGTTGGTGAGCAGTTCTTC. Its translation is CASSNALVGEQFF. Based on the CDR3 plus reference TRBV7-2 and TRBJ2-1, the full variable domain is GAGVSQSPSNKVTEKGKDVELRCDPISGHTALYWYRQSLGQGLEFLIYFQGNSAPDKSGLPSDRFSAERTGGSVSTLTIQRTQQEDSAVYLCASSNALVGEQFFGPGTRLTVL.

V is TRBV9 and J is TRBJ2-7, with 8 bases that match TRBD1. The CDR3 is 14 residues long. The V and J ends lost 2 bases and 4 bases, in that order; junction bases with no gene match: 5. CDR1 and CDR2 from the germline V gene are SGDLS and YYNGEE. The CDR3 loop is CASSVEDRAYEQYF. The CDR3 region has the DNA TGTGCCAGCAGCGTCGAGGACAGGGCTTACGAGCAGTACTTC.

Notes on this clone: One end of the junction fails to match germline, which may point to a read error. Within the sample, other DNA sequences also encode this same CDR3. This CDR3 is CASSLGTSGSMGLF. The CDR3 DNA sequence: TGTGCCAGCAGCTTGGGTACTAGCGGGAGCATGGGGCTCTTC. The V and J genes are TRBV13 and TRBJ2-1, with 11 bases that match TRBD2. The V gene's germline CDR1 is PRHDT and CDR2 FYEKMQ (reference sequence). This CDR3 region has 14 residues.

This chain connects TRBV7-2 to TRBJ2-7, with D possibly TRBD2 on 5 matching bases. CDR1 is SGHTA, CDR2 FQGNSA, per germline. CDR3 size: 13 residues. With 5 bases removed from V and 2 bases from J, the gap between germline ends came to 10 bases. The CDR3 here is CASSMSGPYEQYF. The CDR3 coding sequence is TGTGCCAGCAGCATGAGCGGCCCCTACGAGCAGTACTTC. The whole variable domain, remainder taken from reference TRBV7-2 and TRBJ2-7, is GAGVSQSPSNKVTEKGKDVELRCDPISGHTALYWYRQSLGQGLEFLIYFQGNSAPDKSGLPSDRFSAERTGGSVSTLTIQRTQQEDSAVYLCASSMSGPYEQYFGPGTRLTVT.

V usage is TRBV27 and J usage is TRBJ2-1; 7 nucleotides align to TRBD1. The germline V gene has CDR1 MNHEY and CDR2 SMNVEV (reference sequence). The CDR3 consists of 14 residues. With 3 bases clipped from V and 5 bases from J, the junction kept 4 bases outside the gene matches. This chain's CDR3 is CASSFQDRHNEQFF. Written as DNA, the CDR3 is TGTGCCAGCAGTTTCCAGGACAGGCACAATGAGCAGTTCTTC.

V and J are TRBV6-5 and TRBJ2-5; 12 nucleotides match TRBD2. CDR3 length equals 14 residues. The germline CDR1 and CDR2 sequences are MNHEY and SVGAGI. V was clipped by 8 bases and J by 4 bases; unmatched bases: 5. DNA for the CDR3: TGTGCCAGCCGGCCGGGACTAGCGGGAGAGACCCAGTACTTC. It is translated as CASRPGLAGETQYF.

This clone was seen only a few times. The chain couples TRBV4-1 to TRBJ1-4; D is undetermined. CDR3 size: 15 residues. The ends were cut back, 1 base at V and 0 bases at J, with 6 bases in the middle. In germline, CDR1 is MGHRA, CDR2 YSYEKL. The CDR3 DNA sequence: TGCGCCAGCAGCCAAGGACTATCAACTAATGAAAAACTGTTTTTT. Encoded protein: CASSQGLSTNEKLFF.